One sample yielded the 27 T cell receptor beta chains listed below, sequenced in a study of cytomegalovirus exposure and HLA in healthy donors. The PCR had 60 Vbeta and 13 Jbeta primers. This table comes from immunoSEQ multiplex PCR, and its TCRdb copy is limited to in-frame clones, with some not included. The sample records approximately 130,000 clones, 75% being singletons. What was sequenced was PBMCs. These receptors originate from a man under 40 in good health and CMV-seronegative.

CDR3 loop: CASSLGTSQPLAKNIQYF. CDR3 nucleotide sequence: TGCGCCAGCAGCTTGGGGACTAGCCAACCCCTAGCCAAAAACATTCAGTACTTC. The V gene is TRBV5-1, the J gene TRBJ2-4, with 8 bases matching TRBD2. CDR1 is SGHRS and CDR2 is YFSETQ in the germline V gene. With 0 bases clipped from V and 0 bases from J, the junction kept 8 bases outside the gene matches. CDR3 length equals 18 residues.

CDR3 amino acids: CASSQDSSGGGFNEQFF. CDR3 bases: TGCGCCAGCAGCCAAGATTCATCAGGGGGAGGCTTCAATGAGCAGTTCTTC. The chain couples TRBV4-3 to TRBJ2-1; the D gene is possibly TRBD1 (7 bases). Germline V CDR1 and CDR2: LGHNA, YSLEER. Between the trimmed V and J ends, which lost 0 bases and 6 bases, there was a span of 18 bases. The CDR3 contains 17 residues.

V and J are TRBV19 and TRBJ2-1, with TRBD1 matching over 8 bases. The CDR3 spans 15 residues. Germline V lookup: CDR1 LNHDA, CDR2 SQIVND (reference sequence). The V segment lost 3 bases and the J segment 2 bases; nucleotides outside the gene matches: 3. CDR3 region: CASSIGDRPYNEQFF. CDR3 coding DNA: TGTGCCAGTAGTATCGGGGACAGGCCCTACAATGAGCAGTTCTTC.

The rearrangement joins TRBV4-1 to TRBJ2-7; 9 nucleotides align to TRBD1. This CDR3 is built from 16 residues. The trim removed 4 bases at V and 3 bases at J, leaving 10 bases unmatched. Germline V gene data show CDR1 as MGHRA and CDR2 as YSYEKL. CDR3 region: CASSLTGGSAIYEQYF. The CDR3 DNA reads as TGCGCCAGCAGCCTTACAGGGGGCTCAGCCATCTACGAGCAGTACTTC.

The chain uses TRBV30 and TRBJ1-5, with TRBD1 identical over 7 bases. Per the germline V gene, CDR1 is GTSNPN and CDR2 is SVGIG (reference sequence). V lost 3 bases to trimming and J lost 6 bases; unmatched junction nucleotides: 5. The CDR3 consists of 13 residues. CDR3: CAWSGTEAQPQHF. The CDR3 region has the DNA TGTGCCTGGAGCGGGACAGAGGCTCAGCCCCAGCATTTT.

A single count supports this clone. Since the CDR3 does not end with the conserved phenylalanine or tryptophan, this likely comes from a read error. V usage is TRBV5-6 and J usage is TRBJ2-3; TRBD2 matches at 12 bases. Per the germline V gene, CDR1 is SGHDT and CDR2 is YYEEEE. V was pared by 5 bases and J by 2 bases, with 6 bases of the junction left unmatched. The CDR3 extends over 16 amino acids. The DNA of the CDR3 is TGTGCCAGCAGTATTGGACTAGCGGGGCTCACAGATACGCAGTATGTT. Residues: CASSIGLAGLTDTQYV.

The CDR3 DNA reads TGCGCCAGCAGTTACGCGGGACAGGGGAGTAGCTACGAGCAGTACTTC. Translated, it gives CASSYAGQGSSYEQYF. The chain is built from TRBV10-2 and TRBJ2-7; 10 nucleotides agree with TRBD1. Germline-derived CDR1 and CDR2 are WSHSY and SAAADI. This CDR3 is 16 amino acids long. The trim removed 5 bases at V and 3 bases at J, leaving 10 bases unmatched.

J is TRBJ2-3 and V is TRBV28; tentative D call: TRBD1 (5 bases). Trimming pared 1 base from V and 5 bases from J, leaving 7 bases between. Germline V gene lookup returns CDR1 MDHEN and CDR2 SYDVKM. The CDR3 consists of 13 residues. This CDR3 is CASSLYTGDTQYF. CDR3 coding DNA: TGTGCCAGCAGTTTATACACAGGAGATACGCAGTATTTT. Filled out from reference TRBV28 and TRBJ2-3, the complete variable domain reads DVKVTQSSRYLVKRTGEKVFLECVQDMDHENMFWYRQDPGLGLRLIYFSYDVKMKEKGDIPEGYSVSREKKERFSLILESASTNQTSMYLCASSLYTGDTQYFGPGTRLTVL.

The J gene is TRBJ2-5, the V gene TRBV28, with D hard to call. Germline CDR1 is MDHEN and CDR2 is SYDVKM. This CDR3 is 12 amino acids long. V was trimmed by 5 bases and J by 2 bases, leaving 6 bases between them. This CDR3 reads CASSTQQETQYF. In nucleotides, the CDR3 is TGTGCCAGCAGTACACAACAAGAGACCCAGTACTTC.

In its sample, this clone ranks as medium-sized. The V call is TRBV4-2, the J call TRBJ2-6; the D is unclear. Trimming left V 0 bases short and J 3 bases short, with 6 bases between. This CDR3 has 15 residues. The germline gives CDR1 LGHNA, CDR2 YNFKEQ. This chain's CDR3 is CASSQEPGGANVLTF. CDR3 coding DNA: TGTGCCAGCAGCCAAGAACCAGGTGGGGCCAACGTCCTGACTTTC.

CDR3 nucleotides: TGCGCCAGCAGCCCGAGACAGGGTTATGAAAAACTGTTTTTT. It encodes CASSPRQGYEKLFF. The J gene is TRBJ1-4, the V gene TRBV4-1; 7 nucleotides match TRBD1. V shed 4 bases, J shed 6 bases, and the junction held 5 bases outside the gene matches. The germline gives CDR1 MGHRA, CDR2 YSYEKL. This CDR3 comprises 14 residues.

This chain connects TRBV5-1 to TRBJ2-5; D might be TRBD1 (5 bases). This CDR3 is 12 amino acids long. The V gene's germline CDR1 is SGHRS and CDR2 YFSETQ. The V and J ends lost 9 bases and 0 bases respectively, with 9 bases between them. The CDR3 region is CATRQNQETQYF. CDR3 nucleotide sequence: TGCGCCACCCGACAGAACCAAGAGACCCAGTACTTC.

This chain uses TRBV19 with TRBJ1-2; the D gene is possibly TRBD1 (6 bases). The CDR3 extends over 12 amino acids. The ends were cut back, 4 bases at V and 13 bases at J, with 16 bases in the middle. Germline V gene data show CDR1 as LNHDA and CDR2 as SQIVND (reference sequence). The CDR3 loop is CASSTLQGVGTF. CDR3 sequence (DNA): TGTGCCAGTAGTACCCTACAGGGAGTGGGCACCTTC.

This chain connects TRBV4-2 to TRBJ1-6; TRBD1 agrees at 7 bases. CDR3 length equals 16 residues. In germline, CDR1 is LGHNA, CDR2 YNFKEQ. Trimming took 1 base from V and 7 from J; bases not matched to a gene: 7. The CDR3 DNA is TGTGCCAGCAGCCAAGCCGAGGGACAGATCAATTCACCCCTCCACTTT. This gives the protein CASSQAEGQINSPLHF.

The V call is TRBV28, the J call TRBJ1-3, with D maybe TRBD1 (5 bases). Trimming removed 4 bases at V and 0 bases at J, with 16 bases between. CDR3 length: 17 residues. CDR1 MDHEN and CDR2 SYDVKM come from the germline V gene. CDR3: CASSWGRVESSGNTIYF. For the CDR3, the DNA is TGTGCCAGCAGTTGGGGCCGAGTCGAGAGCTCTGGAAACACCATATATTTT.

The V and J genes are TRBV13 and TRBJ1-4; the match to TRBD1 covers 9 bases. Germline V gives CDR1 PRHDT, CDR2 FYEKMQ (reference sequence). The CDR3 length is 14 residues. V dropped 5 bases and J dropped 7; count of bases not matched to a gene: 5. The CDR3 DNA is TGTGCCAGCAGCACCGGGACAGGGAGTGAAAAACTGTTTTTT. Translated: CASSTGTGSEKLFF.

This sequence joins TRBV30 and TRBJ2-7, with 7 bases lining up with TRBD1. In germline, CDR1 is GTSNPN, CDR2 SVGIG (reference sequence). V gave up 1 base and J gave up 3 bases; unmatched junction bases: 9. The CDR3 runs 15 residues. This chain's CDR3 is CAWSGFRDSYYEQYF. DNA for the CDR3: TGTGCCTGGAGTGGATTCCGGGACAGTTACTACGAGCAGTACTTC.

The chain couples TRBV18 to TRBJ2-7; D unclear. Trimming cost V 8 bases and J 7 bases, with 9 bases left between them. CDR3 length equals 10 residues. Germline assignment: CDR1 KGHSH and CDR2 LQKENI. CDR3 sequence reads: CASRQMEQYF. The CDR3 nucleotides read TGTGCCAGCAGACAAATGGAGCAGTACTTC.

This chain joins TRBV7-3 and TRBJ1-2, with D unclear. V lost 5 bases and J lost 9, with 16 bases in between. The CDR3 covers 13 residues. CDR1 is SGHTA, CDR2 FQGTGA, per germline. CDR3 sequence reads: CASSAGAGVSYTF. CDR3 DNA: TGTGCCAGCAGCGCCGGTGCTGGTGTTAGCTACACCTTC.

This chain joins TRBV7-3 and TRBJ1-2, with 7 bases lining up with TRBD1. CDR3 size: 11 residues. Germline V gene lookup returns CDR1 SGHTA and CDR2 FQGTGA. J gave up 8 bases and V 4 bases, and 1 base lay outside the gene matches. The CDR3 reads CASSSGGGYTF. The CDR3 coding sequence is TGTGCCAGCAGCTCAGGGGGAGGCTACACCTTC.

The chain combines TRBV4-3 with TRBJ2-7; a weak D match, TRBD2 (6 bases). The CDR3 runs to 16 residues. Deletions cut 0 bases from V and 2 bases from J, with 14 bases between. CDR1 LGHNA and CDR2 YSLEER come from the germline V gene. The CDR3 bases are TGCGCCAGCAGCCAAGAGTGGGCTAGCGTAACCTACGAGCAGTACTTC. As protein: CASSQEWASVTYEQYF.

DNA of the CDR3: TGTGCCAGCAGCTTCGGTTCAGCGGGAGGCCCCTACAATGAGCAGTTCTTC. Encoded protein: CASSFGSAGGPYNEQFF. The gene calls are TRBV7-2 and TRBJ2-1; 9 bases are a match to TRBD2. The CDR3 contains 17 residues. Germline V gene lookup returns CDR1 SGHTA and CDR2 FQGNSA. V trimming: 3 bases; J trimming: 2 bases; junction bases outside the gene matches: 8. The full variable domain, rest sourced from reference TRBV7-2 and TRBJ2-1, is GAGVSQSPSNKVTEKGKDVELRCDPISGHTALYWYRQSLGQGLEFLIYFQGNSAPDKSGLPSDRFSAERTGGSVSTLTIQRTQQEDSAVYLCASSFGSAGGPYNEQFFGPGTRLTVL.

V and J are TRBV29-1 and TRBJ2-1; 7 nucleotides agree with TRBD1. The CDR3 sequence is 13 residues long. The germline gives CDR1 SQVTM, CDR2 ANQGSEA. J was trimmed by 4 bases and V by 5 bases; bases with no gene match: 5. The CDR3 nucleotides read TGCAGCGTTCGCACAGGGGAATACAATGAGCAGTTCTTC. This encodes CSVRTGEYNEQFF.

CDR3 amino acids: CASSPPGQRTDTQYF. In DNA, the CDR3 is TGTGCCAGCTCACCACCGGGACAGCGCACAGATACGCAGTATTTT. The chain has TRBV18 and TRBJ2-3; 7 positions agree with TRBD1. Germline lookup yields CDR1 KGHSH and CDR2 LQKENI. After removal of 0 bases from V and 1 base from J, the junction contained 1 base not matched to a gene. CDR3 size: 15 residues.

The table lists this clone with a count of one. The chain combines TRBV27 with TRBJ2-7; 7 nucleotides align to TRBD2. V lost 5 bases and J lost 2; bases outside the gene matches: 3. Germline V gene data show CDR1 as MNHEY and CDR2 as SMNVEV (reference sequence). This CDR3 contains 13 residues. CDR3 amino acids: CASSPGRAYEQYF. Written as DNA, the CDR3 is TGTGCCAGCAGTCCAGGGAGGGCCTACGAGCAGTACTTC.

The CDR3 here is CASSLVVSGEAFF. DNA for the CDR3: TGCGCCAGCAGCTTGGTAGTGAGCGGTGAAGCTTTCTTT. The chain uses TRBV5-1 and TRBJ1-1; D is unresolved. Germline values: CDR1 SGHRS, CDR2 YFSETQ. The CDR3 is 13 amino acids. The V and J ends lost 0 bases and 7 bases respectively, with 10 bases between them.

The chain has TRBV19 and TRBJ2-1; TRBD1 might be the D (6 bases). CDR3 size: 13 residues. From germline, CDR1 is LNHDA and CDR2 SQIVND (reference sequence). Trimming took off 3 bases at V and 4 bases at J, with 7 bases between the two ends. CDR3 amino acids: CASSMDSYNEQFF. Here the CDR3 DNA reads TGTGCCAGTAGTATGGACAGTTACAATGAGCAGTTCTTC.